This record concerns one T cell receptor (beta chain) sequence. The method was immunoSEQ multiplex PCR; TCRdb's version includes in-frame clones alone and lacks a portion of them. Of approximately 230,000 clones in the sample, roughly 85% were seen once. In germline, CDR1 is SQVTM, CDR2 ANQGSEA. The CDR3 contains 14 residues. V was pared by 4 bases and J by 15 bases, with 16 bases of the junction left unmatched. The data were taken from a study of blood T cell repertoires in COVID-19. The clonotype was recovered from a man younger than 45 who had recovered from COVID-19. This rearrangement joins TRBV29-1 to TRBJ2-1, with 9 bases identical to TRBD1. The specimen was peripheral blood. The chain's CDR3 is CSVGIDGTGGEPFF. The DNA of the CDR3 is TGCAGCGTTGGCATAGATGGTACAGGGGGCGAACCGTTCTTC.